One sample yielded the 24 T cell receptor beta chains listed below, sequenced in a study of T cell responses to AZD1222 COVID-19 vaccine. The method was immunoSEQ multiplex PCR; TCRdb's version includes in-frame clones alone and lacks a portion of them. The top ten clones hold 27% of a sample with over 70,000 clones, more than 60% of them seen once. The source was peripheral blood, collected 28 days after the second dose of the MenACWY control vaccine. Every receptor here comes from an adult who received the MenACWY meningococcal vaccine as a control.

This clone was seen a handful of times. This chain links TRBV5-5 with TRBJ2-2, with 7 bases that match TRBD2. Germline CDR1 is SGHKS and CDR2 is YYEKEE (reference sequence). The CDR3 consists of 13 residues. With 10 bases clipped from V and 5 bases from J, the junction kept 8 bases outside the gene matches. The CDR3 protein is CALNRRGTGELFF. The CDR3 coding sequence is TGTGCCCTGAACCGGCGGGGGACCGGGGAGCTGTTTTTT.

This chain joins TRBV20-1 and TRBJ1-1; D not certain. The CDR3 has 11 amino acids. CDR1 is DFQATT, CDR2 SNEGSKA, per germline (reference sequence). CDR3 protein: CSTRKNTEAFF. The CDR3 DNA is TGCAGCACCAGAAAGAACACTGAAGCTTTCTTT.

The genes are TRBV11-2 and TRBJ2-1; 11 nucleotides line up with TRBD2. CDR1 and CDR2 from the germline V gene are SGHAT and FQNNGV. J lost 8 bases, V lost 0 bases, and 3 bases had no gene match. This CDR3 contains 15 residues. Here the CDR3 reads CASSLDSGRVYEQFF. CDR3 DNA sequence: TGTGCCAGCAGCTTAGATAGCGGGAGGGTCTATGAGCAGTTCTTC.

CDR3 DNA sequence: TGTGCCAGCAGAGACGACAGGGTTGAAGCTTTCTTT. Amino acid sequence: CASRDDRVEAFF. V and J are TRBV2 and TRBJ1-1, with TRBD1 matching 7 bases. Germline V gene sequence: CDR1 SNHLY, CDR2 FYNNEI. CDR3 length: 12 amino acids. V lost 6 bases and J lost 7; bases outside the gene matches: 5.

This chain connects TRBV4-1 to TRBJ1-1; TRBD1 agrees at 10 bases. V was pared by 3 bases and J by 6 bases, with 4 bases of the junction left unmatched. In germline, CDR1 is MGHRA, CDR2 YSYEKL. CDR3 length equals 14 residues. CDR3: CASSQDRGTSEAFF. The CDR3 DNA is TGCGCCAGCAGCCAGGACAGGGGGACCTCTGAAGCTTTCTTT.

V usage is TRBV2 and J usage is TRBJ1-5; D unresolved. There are 12 residues in the CDR3. Germline assignment: CDR1 SNHLY and CDR2 FYNNEI. Trimming removed 5 bases from V and 5 bases from J, with 7 bases in between. CDR3 sequence (DNA): TGTGCCAGCAGTTCCCCCGATCAGCCCCAGCATTTT. It is translated as CASSSPDQPQHF.

V gene TRBV7-2 combines with J gene TRBJ1-2; 11 nucleotides agree with TRBD1. The germline V gene encodes CDR1 SGHTA and CDR2 FQGNSA. The CDR3 is 16 amino acids. Trimming took 0 bases from V and 7 from J; bases not matched to a gene: 7. CDR3 DNA: TGTGCCAGCAGCTTAGCGCAGGACAGGGGGCGCGGTGGCTACACCTTC. This translates into CASSLAQDRGRGGYTF. Looking up the rest from reference TRBV7-2 and TRBJ1-2 gives the full variable domain: GAGVSQSPSNKVTEKGKDVELRCDPISGHTALYWYRQSLGQGLEFLIYFQGNSAPDKSGLPSDRFSAERTGGSVSTLTIQRTQQEDSAVYLCASSLAQDRGRGGYTFGSGTRLTVV.

The chain couples TRBV15 to TRBJ1-1, with a tentative D call TRBD1 (5 bases). There are 15 residues in the CDR3. V dropped 4 bases and J dropped 1 base, with 13 bases sitting between them. CDR1 LNHNV and CDR2 YYDKDF come from the germline V gene (reference sequence). The CDR3 coding sequence is TGTGCCACCAGCACCTCAGGGTTTAAGAACACTGAAGCTTTCTTT. It encodes CATSTSGFKNTEAFF.

The V gene is TRBV28, the J gene TRBJ1-2; 10 bases fit TRBD1. The CDR3 extends over 15 amino acids. Per germline, CDR1 MDHEN and CDR2 SYDVKM. V gave up 4 bases and J gave up 13 bases; unmatched junction bases: 15. The CDR3 DNA reads as TGTGCCAGCAGTTCGGACAGGGGGTTACTTGGGGTTACCACCTTC. Translated, it gives CASSSDRGLLGVTTF.

V usage is TRBV6-6 and J usage is TRBJ1-5; D is uncertain. Germline CDR1 is MNHNY and CDR2 is SVGAGI (reference sequence). The V end was cut by 5 bases, the J end by 3 bases, with 26 bases between. CDR3 length: 19 residues. The CDR3 is CASSQLKFGVLGDNQPQHF. For the CDR3, the DNA is TGTGCCAGCAGTCAACTTAAGTTTGGGGTCTTGGGCGACAATCAGCCCCAGCATTTT.

The genes are TRBV25-1 and TRBJ1-6, with D uncertain. The CDR3 has 15 residues. Trimming took off 2 bases at V and 8 bases at J, with 13 bases between the two ends. Germline V gene lookup returns CDR1 MGHDK and CDR2 SYGVNS. This chain's CDR3 is CASSERPGSDSPLHF. The CDR3 DNA reads as TGTGCCAGCAGTGAACGCCCGGGTAGCGATTCACCCCTCCACTTT.

The gene calls are TRBV10-3 and TRBJ2-7; D gene uncertain. Trimming took off 6 bases at V and 2 bases at J, with 11 bases between the two ends. Germline V gene sequence: CDR1 ENHRY, CDR2 SYGVKD. The CDR3 length is 13 residues. The CDR3 DNA is TGTGCCATCAGGGACGTCTGGACCTACGAGCAGTACTTC. Amino acids: CAIRDVWTYEQYF.

The table lists this clone with a count of one. This chain uses TRBV7-2 with TRBJ2-2, with D perhaps TRBD1 or TRBD2 (5 bases each). V lost 3 bases and J 4 bases, leaving 12 bases between the germline ends. Germline V lookup: CDR1 SGHTA, CDR2 FQGNSA. There are 15 residues in the CDR3. The CDR3 spells CASSFIRGATGELFF. DNA of the CDR3: TGTGCCAGCAGCTTTATCCGGGGCGCCACCGGGGAGCTGTTTTTT.

This chain connects TRBV29-1 to TRBJ2-2; D may be TRBD1 (6 bases). The CDR3 runs 11 residues. Germline V CDR1 and CDR2: SQVTM, ANQGSEA. Trimming took 7 bases from V and 5 from J, leaving 8 bases between them. In DNA, the CDR3 is TGCAGCGCTCAGGGGACCGGGGAGCTGTTTTTT. It encodes CSAQGTGELFF.

This clone was counted between two and nine times. The chain joins TRBV19 to TRBJ1-5, with D possibly being TRBD1 (5 bases). Germline V gene data show CDR1 as LNHDA and CDR2 as SQIVND (reference sequence). Trimming cost V 5 bases and J 0 bases, with 5 bases left between them. CDR3 length: 13 amino acids. The CDR3 here is CASSQGSNQPQHF. DNA for the CDR3: TGTGCCAGTAGTCAGGGTAGCAATCAGCCCCAGCATTTT.

The J gene is TRBJ2-2, the V gene TRBV5-5; D gene unclear. V lost 0 bases and J 3 bases, leaving 9 bases between the germline ends. Germline loops: CDR1 SGHKS, CDR2 YYEKEE (reference sequence). The CDR3 sequence is 15 residues long. CDR3 region: CASSLGLDDTGELFF. CDR3 in DNA: TGTGCCAGCAGCTTGGGGCTTGATGACACCGGGGAGCTGTTTTTT.

The table lists this clone with a count of one. The V gene is TRBV5-1, the J gene TRBJ1-4; possibly TRBD1 for D (6 bases). Trimming cost V 3 bases and J 3 bases, with 15 bases left between them. The CDR3 extends over 16 amino acids. The V gene's germline CDR1 is SGHRS and CDR2 YFSETQ. DNA of the CDR3: TGCGCCAGCAGCTCCGGGGGGGCCGTCCCTAATGAAAAACTGTTTTTT. Encoded protein: CASSSGGAVPNEKLFF.

The V and J genes are TRBV6-1 and TRBJ1-4; a possible D gene is TRBD1 (5 bases). Trimming shortened V by 3 bases and J by 11 bases, and 16 bases separated the two germline ends. CDR3 length: 14 residues. CDR1 is MNHNS, CDR2 SASEGT, per germline. Here the CDR3 DNA reads TGTGCCAGCAGTGACGGCTCCGGGGCCTGGAAACTGTTTTTT. It is translated as CASSDGSGAWKLFF.

The gene calls are TRBV19 and TRBJ1-2, with D perhaps matching TRBD1 (6 bases). The germline V gene encodes CDR1 LNHDA and CDR2 SQIVND (reference sequence). V dropped 2 bases and J dropped 8 bases, with 15 bases sitting between them. The CDR3 totals 14 residues. The CDR3 coding sequence is TGTGCCAGTAGTATAAGTACAGGGAATAGCGGCTACACCTTC. This encodes CASSISTGNSGYTF.

The chain is built from TRBV6-2 or TRBV6-3 and TRBJ1-2, with TRBD1 as a possible D gene (6 bases). V was cut by 5 bases and J by 2 bases, with 9 bases left in between. Looked up from germline, CDR1 is MNHEY and CDR2 is SVGEGT. CDR3 size: 13 residues. This CDR3 is CASSIQGNYGYTF. The CDR3 bases are TGTGCCAGCAGTATCCAGGGGAACTATGGCTACACCTTC.

The rearrangement links TRBV30 to TRBJ1-5; tentative D call: TRBD1 (5 bases). Trimming took 2 bases from V and 3 from J, leaving 8 bases between them. Per germline, CDR1 GTSNPN and CDR2 SVGIG (reference sequence). There are 13 residues in the CDR3. CDR3 DNA: TGTGCCTGGAGTCAGGGCAACAATCAGCCCCAGCATTTT. Translating gives CAWSQGNNQPQHF. The full variable domain, completed using reference TRBV30 and TRBJ1-5, is SQTIHQWPATLVQPVGSPLSLECTVEGTSNPNLYWYRQAAGRGLQLLFYSVGIGQISSEVPQNLSASRPQDRQFILSSKKLLLSDSGFYLCAWSQGNNQPQHFGDGTRLSIL.

The V call is TRBV7-2, the J call TRBJ2-3; 7 nucleotides align to TRBD2. CDR3 length: 15 residues. J lost 2 bases, V lost 2 bases, and 4 bases had no gene match. Per germline, CDR1 SGHTA and CDR2 FQGNSA. The CDR3 sequence: CASSLSAGDTDTQYF. The CDR3 nucleotides are TGTGCCAGCAGCTTAAGTGCGGGGGACACAGATACGCAGTATTTT.

This chain connects TRBV5-5 to TRBJ2-6; D is undetermined. Germline V CDR1 and CDR2: SGHKS, YYEKEE (reference sequence). V lost 0 bases and J 0 bases, leaving 7 bases between the germline ends. The CDR3 has 16 amino acids. CDR3 bases: TGTGCCAGCAGCTTGGGGCCCAGCTCTGGGGCCAACGTCCTGACTTTC. It yields the protein CASSLGPSSGANVLTF.

V and J are TRBV20-1 and TRBJ2-5; tentative D call: TRBD2 (5 bases). Per germline, CDR1 DFQATT and CDR2 SNEGSKA (reference sequence). The CDR3 sequence is 13 residues long. Trimming stripped 3 bases from V and 5 bases from J, with 13 bases between. CDR3 nucleotide sequence: TGCAGTGCTAGTTCGGCCGGGGTGGAGACCCAGTACTTC. As protein: CSASSAGVETQYF.